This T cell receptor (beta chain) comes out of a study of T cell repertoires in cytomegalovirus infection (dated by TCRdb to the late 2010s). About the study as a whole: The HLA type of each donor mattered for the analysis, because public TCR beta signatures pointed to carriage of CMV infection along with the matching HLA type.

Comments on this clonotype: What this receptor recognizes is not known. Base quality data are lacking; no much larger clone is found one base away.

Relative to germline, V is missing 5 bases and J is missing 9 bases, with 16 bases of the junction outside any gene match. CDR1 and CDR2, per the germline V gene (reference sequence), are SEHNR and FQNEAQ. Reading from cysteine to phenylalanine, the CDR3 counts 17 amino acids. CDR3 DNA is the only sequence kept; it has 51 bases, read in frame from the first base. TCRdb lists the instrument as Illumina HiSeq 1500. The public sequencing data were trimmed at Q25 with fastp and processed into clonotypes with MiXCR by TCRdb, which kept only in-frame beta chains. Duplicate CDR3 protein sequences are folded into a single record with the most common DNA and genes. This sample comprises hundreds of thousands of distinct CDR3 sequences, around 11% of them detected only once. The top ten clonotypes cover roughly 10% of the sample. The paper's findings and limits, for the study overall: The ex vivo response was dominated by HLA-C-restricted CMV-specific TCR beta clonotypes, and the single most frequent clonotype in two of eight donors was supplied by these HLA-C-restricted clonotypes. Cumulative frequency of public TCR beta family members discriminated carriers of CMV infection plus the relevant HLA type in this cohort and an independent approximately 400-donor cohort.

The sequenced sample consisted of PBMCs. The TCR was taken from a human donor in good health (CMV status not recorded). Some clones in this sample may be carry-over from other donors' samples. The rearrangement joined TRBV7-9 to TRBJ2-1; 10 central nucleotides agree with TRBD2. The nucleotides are TGTGCCAGCAGCCCTCCCACGTCCAGCGGGAGGGTTGTTGAGCAGTTCTTC. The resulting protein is CASSPPTSSGRVVEQFF.